The next 8 T cell receptor beta chains were all read from a single sample in a study of tumor-infiltrating lymphocytes in primary liver carcinoma. Starting material for RNA and DNA co-extraction consisted of roughly 19-34 mg of unsorted bulk tissue. From approximately 500 ng total RNA, TCR beta cDNA was generated with a primer in the constant region. Modified slightly, ARM-PCR produced TCR beta libraries over three nested multiplex PCR rounds. Rounds one and two of PCR, each of roughly 10 cycles, were primed with TRBV1-TRBV30 forward primers and a C-beta reverse primer. TCRdb reprocessed the multiplex PCR reads via MiXCR and lists one record per CDR3 protein. Of 30,000 to 40,000 distinct CDR3 sequences in the sample, approximately 73% were seen once. Sequenced: liver tumor tissue from sampling region 4. The subset here: tumor region T4, right-lateral pole. The receptors shown here come from a man in his forties or fifties with primary liver carcinoma and hepatitis B virus infection.

This chain connects TRBV5-4 to TRBJ2-6; unclear D gene. There are 17 residues in the CDR3. V was trimmed by 3 bases and J by 1 base, leaving 14 bases between them. Germline V gene sequence: CDR1 SGHNT, CDR2 YYREEE (reference sequence). The CDR3: CASSSGSFFSGANVLTF. The DNA for the CDR3 is TGTGCCAGCAGCTCCGGGTCTTTCTTTTCTGGGGCCAACGTCCTGACTTTC.

This clonotype was seen only once. A read error is likely, as this CDR3 ends without the conserved phenylalanine or tryptophan. It is unclear where the CDR3 begins or ends on the DNA, so no DNA is shown, and the CDR3 is as TCRdb lists it. CDR3 loop: CASRDTGDRDEQYL. This chain links TRBV6-2 or TRBV6-3 with TRBJ2-7; the DNA was not used to check the table's D call, TRBD1. Germline loops: CDR1 MNHEY, CDR2 SVGEGT. The CDR3 spans 14 residues, counting both ends.

About this clonotype itself: Mismatch with germline at one junction end may stem from a read error. This chain connects TRBV7-8 to TRBJ1-1, with D perhaps matching TRBD1 (6 bases). The CDR3 is 12 residues long. Germline V lookup: CDR1 SGHVS, CDR2 FQNEAQ. The CDR3 nucleotides are TGTGCCAGCACCTTGGGGGCGTGTGAAGTTTTCTTT. It translates to CASTLGACEVFF.

As regards this clonotype: The conserved final phenylalanine or tryptophan is absent from the CDR3, which likely points to a read error. No DNA is shown, since the ends of the CDR3 on it are uncertain; the CDR3 is the one TCRdb lists. J is TRBJ2-7 and V is TRBV28; the table names TRBD2, a call not compared with the DNA. The CDR3 numbers 15 amino acids, ends counted. The germline CDR1 and CDR2 sequences are MDHEN and SYDVKM. The CDR3: CANTKGEGTVHERYY.

Regarding this clonotype: A read error may account for a junction end that differs from germline. This sequence joins TRBV5-1 and TRBJ2-1, with 12 bases aligning to TRBD2. Per germline, CDR1 SGHRS and CDR2 YFSETQ. This CDR3 has 19 amino acids. CDR3 DNA sequence: TGCGCCAACAGCTCGAGGGGTCTAGCGGGAGGGAACTATTACAATGAGCAGTTCTTC. The encoded protein is CANSSRGLAGGNYYNEQFF.

Regarding this clonotype: A much more abundant neighbour one base away suggests this may be a read error. This chain connects TRBV7-2 to TRBJ2-2; D is ambiguous. Germline values: CDR1 SGHTA, CDR2 FQGNSA. Trimming stripped 4 bases from V and 7 bases from J, with 16 bases between. The CDR3 runs to 15 residues. DNA for the CDR3: TGTGCCAGCAGCTCCCGGATTAGCAGCATCGGGGAGCTGTTTTTT. Its translation: CASSSRISSIGELFF. Together with reference TRBV7-2 and TRBJ2-2, the CDR3 gives the full variable domain: GAGVSQSPSNKVTEKGKDVELRCDPISGHTALYWYRQSLGQGLEFLIYFQGNSAPDKSGLPSDRFSAERTGGSVSTLTIQRTQQEDSAVYLCASSSRISSIGELFFGEGSRLTVL.

Remarks on this clonotype: A much larger clone is a single base away; this may be a read error. The rearrangement uses TRBV9 and TRBJ1-1, with D unresolved. Germline V gene lookup returns CDR1 SGDLS and CDR2 YYNGEE. V lost 4 bases, J lost 3 bases, and 7 bases lay in between. The CDR3 runs to 12 residues. CDR3 in DNA: TGTGCCAGCAGCCCGGGGTACACTGAAGCTTTCTTT. This translates into CASSPGYTEAFF.

At least ten counts were recorded for this clonotype. The CDR3 nucleotides read TGTGCCAGCAGTAGGGGGAGCGGCCTTTACGAGCAGTACTTC. It translates to CASSRGSGLYEQYF. The gene calls are TRBV28 and TRBJ2-7; tentatively, D is TRBD1 (6 bases). Trimming stripped 5 bases from V and 4 bases from J, with 15 bases between. The CDR3 is 14 amino acids. Looked up from germline, CDR1 is MDHEN and CDR2 is SYDVKM. Supplemented by reference TRBV28 and TRBJ2-7, the full variable domain reads DVKVTQSSRYLVKRTGEKVFLECVQDMDHENMFWYRQDPGLGLRLIYFSYDVKMKEKGDIPEGYSVSREKKERFSLILESASTNQTSMYLCASSRGSGLYEQYFGPGTRLTVT.